The subject of this entry is one T cell receptor beta chain. Its antigen is as yet unknown. These data originate in a study of cytomegalovirus exposure and HLA in healthy donors. Study as a whole: Genotyping showed around four fifths of approximately 430 donors falling in the Caucasian-associated ancestry cluster.

The PCR was carried out with 60 Vbeta primers and 13 Jbeta primers. In the authors' workflow: About 83 million unique TCR beta chains, 10 million to 14 million shared, were counted in a later analysis. Some clones are missing from TCRdb's copy, which holds only in-frame ones; the method was immunoSEQ multiplex PCR. V and J calls and clone size follow that table, whereas D and trimming were derived from the DNA. The sample has around 190,000 clones; nearly 80% are singletons. The CDR3 is made up of 14 amino acids. With 5 bases clipped from V and 6 bases from J, the junction kept 4 bases outside the gene matches. Germline-derived CDR1 and CDR2 are GTSNPN and SVGIG (reference sequence). Overall study results and limits: A later analysis, which compared TCR beta chains of equal frequency, found the HLA-associated ones more clonally expanded.

The sequencing sample was made of PBMCs. The chain uses TRBV30 and TRBJ2-1; 13 bases are shared with TRBD2. This sequence originates from a female donor in good health and CMV-seronegative. CDR3 sequence: CAWGGLAGVNEQFF. The CDR3 bases are TGTGCCTGGGGCGGACTAGCGGGAGTCAATGAGCAGTTCTTC. Looking up the rest from reference TRBV30 and TRBJ2-1 gives the full variable domain: SQTIHQWPATLVQPVGSPLSLECTVEGTSNPNLYWYRQAAGRGLQLLFYSVGIGQISSEVPQNLSASRPQDRQFILSSKKLLLSDSGFYLCAWGGLAGVNEQFFGPGTRLTVL.